This TCR beta chain emerged from a study of CD8+CD57+ T cells in acquired aplastic anemia. At the level of the study: The average for DNA from sorted CD4+ and CD8+ cells was roughly 3 ug.

Notes on this clonotype: No antigen is known for it.

This CDR3 spans 14 amino acids. With 4 bases removed from V and 4 bases from J, the gap between germline ends came to 13 bases. CDR1 is LNHNV and CDR2 is YYDKDF in the germline V gene (reference sequence). Using genomic DNA as the template, TCR beta VDJ and CDR3 profiling was carried out. TCRdb itself ran the reads through MiXCR, one entry per CDR3 protein. This sample yields just over 450,000 distinct CDR3 sequences, of which over 25% are seen a single time; around 0.82% belongs to the top ten. The authors sequenced patients whose flow cytometry had shown CD8+CD57+ cell expansion. Everyone among the patients had severe acquired aplastic anemia. General study results and limits: Patients and controls had in common 25 to 30 CD8+ CDR3 sequences.

The material sequenced was sorted CD4+, CD8+, or CD8+CD57+ T cells (not recorded which) from PBMCs. The chain recombines TRBV15 with TRBJ1-2; a possible D gene is TRBD1 (5 bases). The receptor's source is a human donor with aplastic anemia. The CDR3 here is CATSITGPVYGYTF. As DNA, the CDR3 is TGTGCCACCAGCATAACGGGGCCTGTCTATGGCTACACCTTC.